These 3 T cell receptor beta chains were sequenced from one sample in a study of T cells in Graves' hyperthyroidism and ophthalmopathy. Regions amplified from RNA transcripts were the TCR beta CDR3 regions. HTBI primers were used for first-round RT-PCR of the TCR CDR3. TCRdb reprocessed the multiplex PCR reads with MiXCR, giving one entry per CDR3 protein. The sample consists of about 560,000 distinct CDR3 sequences, 15% to 20% of them appearing once. The sequencing sample was made of blood. The origin of the receptors is a woman under 30 with Graves' hyperthyroidism.

This clonotype appeared many times. V and J are TRBV12-3 or TRBV12-4 and TRBJ2-5; 7 bases match TRBD2. CDR3 length: 14 amino acids. Trimming cost V 6 bases and J 6 bases; bases outside gene matches: 10. The CDR3 region is CASSPVLAVKTQYF. The CDR3, as DNA: TGTGCCAGCAGCCCCGTCCTAGCGGTGAAGACCCAGTACTTC.

V usage is TRBV20-1 and J usage is TRBJ2-2; 7 nucleotides line up with TRBD2. The junction had 10 bases not matched to a gene; V was cut back by 6 bases and J by 6 bases. Germline V lookup: CDR1 DFQATT, CDR2 SNEGSKA (reference sequence). The CDR3 covers 14 residues. The CDR3 protein is CSAQGGGGAGELFF. The CDR3 coding sequence is TGCAGTGCCCAGGGTGGGGGAGGGGCCGGGGAGCTGTTTTTT.

This clonotype was observed a few times. The CDR3, as DNA: TGTGCCATAGGGGACGGCAATCAGCCCCAGCATTTT. Residues: CAIGDGNQPQHF. The rearrangement uses TRBV19 and TRBJ1-5, with D possibly being TRBD1 (5 bases). In germline, CDR1 is LNHDA, CDR2 SQIVND (reference sequence). The CDR3 consists of 12 residues. V lost 10 bases and J 2 bases, leaving 9 bases between the germline ends.